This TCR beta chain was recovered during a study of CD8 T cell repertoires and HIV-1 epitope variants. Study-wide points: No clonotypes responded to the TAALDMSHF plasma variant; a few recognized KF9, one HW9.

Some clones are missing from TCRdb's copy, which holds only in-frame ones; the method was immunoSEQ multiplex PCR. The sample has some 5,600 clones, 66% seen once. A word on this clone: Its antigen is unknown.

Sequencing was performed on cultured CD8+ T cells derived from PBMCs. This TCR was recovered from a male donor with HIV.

CDR3 sequence (DNA): TGTGCCAGCAGCGTAGAGGGGGGGACAGGGACCAATGAGCAGTTCTTC. This gives the protein CASSVEGGTGTNEQFF. The chain joins TRBV9 to TRBJ2-1; TRBD1 matches at 9 bases. The CDR3 loop spans 16 amino acids. With 0 bases clipped from V and 6 bases from J, the junction kept 7 bases outside the gene matches. CDR1 is SGDLS, CDR2 YYNGEE, per germline.